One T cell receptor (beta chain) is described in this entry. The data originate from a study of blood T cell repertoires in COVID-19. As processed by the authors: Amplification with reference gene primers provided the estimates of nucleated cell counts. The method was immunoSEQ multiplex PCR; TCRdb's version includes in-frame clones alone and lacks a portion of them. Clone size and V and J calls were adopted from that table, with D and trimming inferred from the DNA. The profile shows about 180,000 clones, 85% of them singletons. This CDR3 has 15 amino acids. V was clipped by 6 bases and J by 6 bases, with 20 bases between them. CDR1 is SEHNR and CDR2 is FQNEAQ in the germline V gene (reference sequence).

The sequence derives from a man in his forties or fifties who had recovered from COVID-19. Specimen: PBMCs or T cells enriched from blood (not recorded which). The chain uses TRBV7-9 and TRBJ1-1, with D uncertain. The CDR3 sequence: CASSFANGVRAEAFF. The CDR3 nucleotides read TGTGCCAGCAGTTTCGCCAACGGGGTCCGGGCTGAAGCTTTCTTT.